This TCR beta chain was identified in a study of identical twins. Points from the study as a whole: When twins shared out-of-frame alpha sequences, those sequences had excess low generation probability.

Ten or more counts support this clonotype. As yet, its antigen is unknown. Template switching introduced a universal primer site, and the cDNA bore unique molecular identifiers. TCRdb reprocessed the 5' RACE reads with MiXCR, giving one entry per CDR3 protein. The sample carries about 250,000 distinct CDR3 sequences, about 8.9% recorded once. CDR3 length: 15 amino acids. Germline assignment: CDR1 MRHNA and CDR2 SNTAGT. After removal of 5 bases from V and 4 bases from J, the junction contained 5 bases not matched to a gene. This sample was also put to use in a study of yellow fever vaccine responses in identical twins. That investigation notes: Among the twins, the vaccine T cell response reportedly seemed partly convergent and partly personalized.

The sequencing input was CD8+ T cells sorted from blood. This sequence was found in a woman aged 18-29 years in good health. The J gene is TRBJ2-3, the V gene TRBV6-4; 11 positions match TRBD2. The CDR3 DNA follows: TGTGCCAGCAGTAAGACTAGCGGGGACTCAGATACGCAGTATTTT. It specifies CASSKTSGDSDTQYF.